The TCR beta chain described here comes from a study of T cells in Graves' hyperthyroidism and ophthalmopathy. Findings and limits, study-wide: Using 13 V-J features, a model discriminated ophthalmopathy from stable hyperthyroidism.

Amplification targeted TCR beta CDR3 regions from RNA transcripts. With the HTBI primer set, the TCR CDR3 went through a first round of RT-PCR. In TCRdb, the multiplex PCR reads were re-called with MiXCR into one record per CDR3 protein. The sample includes hundreds of thousands of distinct CDR3 sequences, 19% of them seen just once. V shed 2 bases and J shed 8 bases, with 12 bases lying between them. Germline CDR1 reads MNHEY; CDR2 reads SVGAGI. The CDR3 is 13 amino acids. This clonotype came up many times. Its antigen is unknown. The receptor was derived from a woman under 30 with Graves' hyperthyroidism. The gene calls are TRBV6-5 and TRBJ1-2; no definite D call. Sequences were obtained from blood. The CDR3 reads CASSYIGLEGYTF. The CDR3 DNA is TGTGCCAGCAGTTACATCGGCTTGGAGGGCTACACCTTC.